A selection of T cell receptor beta chains follows, all from one sample in a study of monozygotic twins with inflammatory bowel disease. From its re-call of the 5' RACE reads, TCRdb lists each CDR3 protein once, without DNA. The listing records approximately 330,000 distinct CDR3 sequences. The sequenced sample was blood. Receptors were obtained from a human donor with ulcerative colitis or Crohn's disease, or a healthy co-twin of an affected twin (not recorded which). CDR3s include the opening cysteine and the closing phenylalanine or tryptophan.

>TRBV28|TRBJ2-5
CASSRTESQETQYF
>TRBV7-9|TRBJ1-4
CASSLKTGNNEKLFF
>TRBV12-3/TRBV12-4|TRBJ2-7
CASRASGPTKQYF
>TRBV27|TRBJ2-1
CASSSNTGWDNEQFF
>TRBV12-3/TRBV12-4|TRBJ2-1
CASSPDYLLNEQFF
>TRBV3-1|TRBJ2-7
CASSARLAQICEEQYF
>TRBV25-1|TRBJ1-1
CASSDRTGGRDEAFF
>TRBV10-1|TRBJ2-1
CASSRRGLAVYNEQFF
>TRBV7-2|TRBJ1-6
CASSRGQGGISPLHF
>TRBV4-1|TRBJ2-4
CASSQGPSVGNIQYF
>TRBV4-1|TRBJ1-3
CASSQEGTYGNTIYF
>TRBV20-1|TRBJ1-1
CSALLPPRNTEAFF
>TRBV12-3/TRBV12-4|TRBJ2-7
CASSLLTPYEQYF
>TRBV3-1|TRBJ2-7
CASSQESVGSYEQYF
>TRBV9|TRBJ2-2
CASSVLGLAGTGELFF
>TRBV7-2|TRBJ2-1
CASSIRAGQLYNEQFF
>TRBV5-6|TRBJ2-5
CASSLMGFRKETQYF
>TRBV7-2|TRBJ2-2
CASSLVVGAKNTGELFF
>TRBV11-1|TRBJ2-1
CASSLGSGTSGRNNEQFF
>TRBV5-1|TRBJ1-6
CASSELPGQGSNSPLHF
>TRBV16|TRBJ2-7
CASSQSGLGEQYF
>TRBV6-2/TRBV6-3|TRBJ2-3
CASSSGRTTDTQYF
>TRBV27|TRBJ1-5
CATSEAGRQPQHF
>TRBV12-3/TRBV12-4|TRBJ2-3
CASTRAAFTDTQYF
>TRBV5-4|TRBJ1-1
CASSPRQMNTEAFF
>TRBV2|TRBJ2-1
CASIANFDSSSYNEQFF
>TRBV29-1|TRBJ2-1
CSVRPRLYNEQFF
>TRBV5-5|TRBJ2-1
CASSRRGVGEQFF